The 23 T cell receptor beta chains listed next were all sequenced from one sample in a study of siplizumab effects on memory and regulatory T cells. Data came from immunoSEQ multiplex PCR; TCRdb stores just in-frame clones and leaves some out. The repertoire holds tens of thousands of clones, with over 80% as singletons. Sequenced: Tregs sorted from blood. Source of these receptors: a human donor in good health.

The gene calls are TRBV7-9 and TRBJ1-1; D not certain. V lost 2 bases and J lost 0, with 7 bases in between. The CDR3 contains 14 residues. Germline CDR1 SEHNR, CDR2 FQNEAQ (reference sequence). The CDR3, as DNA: TGTGCCAGCAGCTTAATACCCCTGAACACTGAAGCTTTCTTT. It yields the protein CASSLIPLNTEAFF. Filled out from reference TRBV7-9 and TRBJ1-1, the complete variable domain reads DTGVSQNPRHKITKRGQNVTFRCDPISEHNRLYWYRQTLGQGPEFLTYFQNEAQLEKSRLLSDRFSAERPKGSFSTLEIQRTEQGDSAMYLCASSLIPLNTEAFFGQGTRLTVV.

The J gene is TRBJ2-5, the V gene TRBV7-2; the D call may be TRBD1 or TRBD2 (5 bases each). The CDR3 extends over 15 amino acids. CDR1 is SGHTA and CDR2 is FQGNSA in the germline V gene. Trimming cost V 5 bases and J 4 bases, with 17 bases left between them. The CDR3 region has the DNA TGTGCCAGCAGCGAGGGACCAAGCGGAAGAGAGACCCAGTACTTC. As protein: CASSEGPSGRETQYF.

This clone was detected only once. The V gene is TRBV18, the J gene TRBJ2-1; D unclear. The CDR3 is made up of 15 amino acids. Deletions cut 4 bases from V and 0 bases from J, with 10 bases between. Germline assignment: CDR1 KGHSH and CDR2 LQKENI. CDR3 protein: CASSLTASSYNEQFF. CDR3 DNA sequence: TGTGCCAGCTCACTGACGGCGAGCTCCTACAATGAGCAGTTCTTC.

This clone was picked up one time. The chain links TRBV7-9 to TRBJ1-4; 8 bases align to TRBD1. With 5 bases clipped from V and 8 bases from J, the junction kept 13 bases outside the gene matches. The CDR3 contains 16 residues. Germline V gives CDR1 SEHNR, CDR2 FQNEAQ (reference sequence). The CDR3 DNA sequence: TGTGCCAGCAGCGCTACTACAGGGGGGAGGGAGGAAAAACTGTTTTTT. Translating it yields CASSATTGGREEKLFF.

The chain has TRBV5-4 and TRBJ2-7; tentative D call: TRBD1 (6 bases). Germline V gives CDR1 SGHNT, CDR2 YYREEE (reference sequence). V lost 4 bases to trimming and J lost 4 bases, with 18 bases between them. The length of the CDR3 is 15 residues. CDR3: CASSPQGGLRYEQYF. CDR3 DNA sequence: TGTGCCAGCAGCCCTCAAGGGGGTTTGAGGTACGAGCAGTACTTC. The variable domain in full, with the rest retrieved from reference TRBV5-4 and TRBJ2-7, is ETGVTQSPTHLIKTRGQQVTLRCSSQSGHNTVSWYQQALGQGPQFIFQYYREEENGRGNFPPRFSGLQFPNYSSELNVNALELDDSALYLCASSPQGGLRYEQYFGPGTRLTVT.

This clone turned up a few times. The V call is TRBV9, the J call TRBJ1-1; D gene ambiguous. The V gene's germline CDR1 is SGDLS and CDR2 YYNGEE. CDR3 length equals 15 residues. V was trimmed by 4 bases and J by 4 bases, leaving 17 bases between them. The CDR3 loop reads CASSTGTLPSTEAFF. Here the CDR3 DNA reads TGTGCCAGCAGCACTGGAACCCTCCCGAGCACTGAAGCTTTCTTT.

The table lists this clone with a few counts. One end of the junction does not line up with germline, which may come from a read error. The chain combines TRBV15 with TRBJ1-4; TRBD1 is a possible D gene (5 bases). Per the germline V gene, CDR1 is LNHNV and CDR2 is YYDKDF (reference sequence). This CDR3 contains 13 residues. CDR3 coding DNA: TGTGCCACCAGCAGCCAAAGGGCCGGGGGACGAGGCTTT. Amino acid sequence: CATSSQRAGGRGF.

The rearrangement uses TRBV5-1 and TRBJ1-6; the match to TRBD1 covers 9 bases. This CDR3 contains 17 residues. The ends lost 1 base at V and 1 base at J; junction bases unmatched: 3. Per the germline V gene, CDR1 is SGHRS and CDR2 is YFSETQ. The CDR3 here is CASSLSQGASYNSPLHF. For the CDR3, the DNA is TGCGCCAGCAGCTTGTCACAGGGGGCTTCCTATAATTCACCCCTCCACTTT.

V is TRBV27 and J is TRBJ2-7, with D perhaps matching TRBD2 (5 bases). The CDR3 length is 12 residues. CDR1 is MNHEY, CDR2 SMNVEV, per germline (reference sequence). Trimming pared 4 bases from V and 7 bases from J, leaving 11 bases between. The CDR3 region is CASSYGIGEQYF. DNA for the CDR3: TGTGCCAGCAGTTACGGGATTGGGGAGCAGTACTTC.

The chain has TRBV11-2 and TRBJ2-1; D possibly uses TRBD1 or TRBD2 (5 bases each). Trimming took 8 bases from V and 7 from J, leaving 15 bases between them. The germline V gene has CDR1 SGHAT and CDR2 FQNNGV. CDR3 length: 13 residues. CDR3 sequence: CASATGPTNEQFF. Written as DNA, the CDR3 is TGTGCCAGCGCTACGGGGCCCACAAATGAGCAGTTCTTC.

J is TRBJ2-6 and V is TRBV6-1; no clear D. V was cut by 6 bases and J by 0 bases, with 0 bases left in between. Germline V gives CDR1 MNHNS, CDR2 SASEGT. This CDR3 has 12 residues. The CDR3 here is CASSSGANVLTF. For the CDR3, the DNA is TGTGCCAGCAGCTCTGGGGCCAACGTCCTGACTTTC.

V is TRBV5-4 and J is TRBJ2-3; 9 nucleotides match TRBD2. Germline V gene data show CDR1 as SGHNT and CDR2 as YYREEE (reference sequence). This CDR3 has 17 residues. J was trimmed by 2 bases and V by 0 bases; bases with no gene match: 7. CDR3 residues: CASSLDFSGGYTDTQYF. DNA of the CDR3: TGTGCCAGCAGCTTGGATTTTAGCGGGGGTTACACAGATACGCAGTATTTT.

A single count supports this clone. The CDR3 DNA reads TGTGCCAGCAGCTCACCCGGTAAGAGGACTGAAGCTTTCTTT. This gives the protein CASSSPGKRTEAFF. V usage is TRBV5-4 and J usage is TRBJ1-1; D unresolved. Trimming left V 3 bases short and J 5 bases short, with 14 bases between. Germline CDR1 SGHNT, CDR2 YYREEE (reference sequence). The length of the CDR3 is 14 residues.

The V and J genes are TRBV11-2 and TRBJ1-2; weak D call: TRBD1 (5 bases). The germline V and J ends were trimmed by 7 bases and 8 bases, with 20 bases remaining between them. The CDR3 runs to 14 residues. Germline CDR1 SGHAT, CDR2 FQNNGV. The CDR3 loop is CASTATGHKGGYTF. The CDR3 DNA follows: TGTGCCAGCACCGCCACGGGCCATAAGGGGGGCTACACCTTC.

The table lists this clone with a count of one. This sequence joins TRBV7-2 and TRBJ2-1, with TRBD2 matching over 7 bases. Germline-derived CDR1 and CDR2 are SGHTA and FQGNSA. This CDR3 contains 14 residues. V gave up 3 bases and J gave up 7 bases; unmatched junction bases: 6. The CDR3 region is CASSLGGASNEQFF. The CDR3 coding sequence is TGTGCCAGCAGCTTGGGAGGGGCCAGTAATGAGCAGTTCTTC.

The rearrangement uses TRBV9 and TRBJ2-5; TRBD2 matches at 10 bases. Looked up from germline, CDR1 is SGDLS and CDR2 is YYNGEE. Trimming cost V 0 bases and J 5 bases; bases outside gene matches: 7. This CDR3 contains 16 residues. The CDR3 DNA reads TGTGCCAGCAGCGTAGGTAGCGGGGGGCCGGCGGAGACCCAGTACTTC. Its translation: CASSVGSGGPAETQYF. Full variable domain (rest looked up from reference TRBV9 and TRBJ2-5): DSGVTQTPKHLITATGQRVTLRCSPRSGDLSVYWYQQSLDQGLQFLIQYYNGEERAKGNILERFSAQQFPDLHSELNLSSLELGDSALYFCASSVGSGGPAETQYFGPGTRLLVL.

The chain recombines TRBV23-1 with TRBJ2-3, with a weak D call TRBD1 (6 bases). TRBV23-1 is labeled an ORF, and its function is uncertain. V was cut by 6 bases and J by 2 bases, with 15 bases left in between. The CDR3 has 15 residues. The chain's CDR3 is CASRTGPGTTDTQYF. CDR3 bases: TGCGCCAGCAGAACAGGGCCCGGAACCACAGATACGCAGTATTTT.

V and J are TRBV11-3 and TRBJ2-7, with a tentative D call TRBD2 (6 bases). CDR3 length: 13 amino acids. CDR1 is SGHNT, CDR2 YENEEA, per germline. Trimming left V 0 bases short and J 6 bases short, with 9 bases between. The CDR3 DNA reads TGTGCCAGCAGCTTAGATCACGGGGGCGAGCAGTACTTC. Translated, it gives CASSLDHGGEQYF.

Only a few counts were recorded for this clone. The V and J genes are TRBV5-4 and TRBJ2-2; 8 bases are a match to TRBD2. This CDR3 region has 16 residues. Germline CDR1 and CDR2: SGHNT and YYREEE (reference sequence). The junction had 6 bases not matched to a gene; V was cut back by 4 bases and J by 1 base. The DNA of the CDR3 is TGTGCCAGCAGCCCCGGGGCGGGGGGGAACACCGGGGAGCTGTTTTTT. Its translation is CASSPGAGGNTGELFF.

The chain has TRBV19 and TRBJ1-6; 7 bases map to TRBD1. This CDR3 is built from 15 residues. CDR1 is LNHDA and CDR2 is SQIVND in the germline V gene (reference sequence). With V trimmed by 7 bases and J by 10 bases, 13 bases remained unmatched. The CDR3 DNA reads TGTGCCAGTACTGTAGACAGGGATTGGCAGTCACCCCTCCACTTT. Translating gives CASTVDRDWQSPLHF.

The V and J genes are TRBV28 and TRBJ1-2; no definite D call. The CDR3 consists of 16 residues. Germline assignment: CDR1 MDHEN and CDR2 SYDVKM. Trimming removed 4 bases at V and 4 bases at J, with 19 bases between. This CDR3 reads CASSSVGVRWAYGYTF. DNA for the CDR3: TGTGCCAGCAGTTCGGTTGGTGTCAGGTGGGCCTATGGCTACACCTTC.

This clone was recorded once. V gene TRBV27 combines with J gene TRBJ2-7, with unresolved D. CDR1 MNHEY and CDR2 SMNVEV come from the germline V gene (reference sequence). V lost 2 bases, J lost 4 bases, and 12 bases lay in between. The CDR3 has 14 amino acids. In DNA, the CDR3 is TGTGCCAGCAGTTTAAATAGGGATACATACGAGCAGTACTTC. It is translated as CASSLNRDTYEQYF.

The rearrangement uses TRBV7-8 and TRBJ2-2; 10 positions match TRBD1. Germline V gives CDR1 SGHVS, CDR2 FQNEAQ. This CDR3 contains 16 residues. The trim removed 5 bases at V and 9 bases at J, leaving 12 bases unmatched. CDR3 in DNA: TGTGCCAGCAGCATAGACAGGGGGCTCGTCTCCCGGGAGCTGTTTTTT. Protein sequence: CASSIDRGLVSRELFF.